The 20 T cell receptor beta chains given below trace back to one sample, sequenced in a study of blood T cell repertoires in COVID-19. This table comes from immunoSEQ multiplex PCR, and its TCRdb copy is limited to in-frame clones, with some not included. The repertoire holds 450,000 or so clones, roughly 87% seen once, with about 1% in the top ten. The sample taken for sequencing was peripheral blood. The receptors derive from a man between 18 and 29 years old with COVID-19, enrolled during active disease.

The chain couples TRBV6-4 to TRBJ2-2; 10 bases align to TRBD2. CDR1 is MRHNA and CDR2 is SNTAGT in the germline V gene. The CDR3 spans 14 residues. The junction had 7 bases not matched to a gene; V was cut back by 10 bases and J by 5 bases. This CDR3 is CATKQREGTGELFF. In nucleotides, the CDR3 is TGTGCCACCAAACAGCGGGAGGGGACCGGGGAGCTGTTTTTT.

The V call is TRBV4-2, the J call TRBJ2-3; 8 bases align to TRBD2. The CDR3 covers 16 residues. Unmatched junction bases numbered 4, after V lost 1 base and J lost 1 base. Germline CDR1 is LGHNA and CDR2 is YNFKEQ. The CDR3 here is CASSQAGGDRTDTQYF. In DNA, the CDR3 is TGTGCCAGCAGCCAAGCGGGAGGGGATCGCACAGATACGCAGTATTTT.

The chain recombines TRBV19 with TRBJ2-1; D is unclear. Germline CDR1 is LNHDA and CDR2 is SQIVND (reference sequence). CDR3 size: 15 residues. Trimming took off 3 bases at V and 3 bases at J, with 12 bases between the two ends. The CDR3 region has the DNA TGTGCCAGTAGTATGAGCCCCACCGGCTACAATGAGCAGTTCTTC. This translates into CASSMSPTGYNEQFF.

This chain joins TRBV19 and TRBJ1-2, with 9 bases fitting TRBD1. CDR3 length equals 14 residues. V lost 9 bases, J lost 1 base, and 6 bases stayed unmatched. Germline assignment: CDR1 LNHDA and CDR2 SQIVND (reference sequence). The DNA of the CDR3 is TGTGCCAGGGGGACAGGGAGGCTTAACTATGGCTACACCTTC. As protein: CARGTGRLNYGYTF. The full variable domain, in which reference TRBV19 and TRBJ1-2 provide the parts outside the CDR3, is DGGITQSPKYLFRKEGQNVTLSCEQNLNHDAMYWYRQDPGQGLRLIYYSQIVNDFQKGDIAEGYSVSREKKESFPLTVTSAQKNPTAFYLCARGTGRLNYGYTFGSGTRLTVV.

This clone appeared a single time. This chain joins TRBV6-5 and TRBJ2-3; D unclear. V was trimmed by 2 bases and J by 0 bases, leaving 9 bases between them. This CDR3 has 15 amino acids. Germline CDR1 and CDR2: MNHEY and SVGAGI. The CDR3 bases are TGTGCCAGCAGTTACACTGGCGGAAGCACAGATACGCAGTATTTT. It codes for CASSYTGGSTDTQYF.

This clone was seen a single time. The J gene is TRBJ2-7, the V gene TRBV28; D remains unclear. The CDR3 consists of 14 residues. CDR1 MDHEN and CDR2 SYDVKM come from the germline V gene. Trimming took 5 bases from V and 1 from J, leaving 12 bases between them. This CDR3 reads CASSPRVPSYEQYF. CDR3 nucleotides: TGTGCCAGCAGTCCCCGGGTACCTTCCTACGAGCAGTACTTC.

To note about this clone: The same CDR3 also results from other DNA sequences found in this sample. The chain joins TRBV10-2 to TRBJ2-7; 9 bases line up with TRBD2. CDR1 and CDR2 (germline): WSHSY, SAAADI. V shed 1 base, J shed 4 bases, and the junction held 2 bases outside the gene matches. The CDR3 runs to 14 residues. The CDR3 DNA follows: TGCGCCAGCAGTGAGTTAGCGGGAGTTTACGAGCAGTACTTC. Encoded protein: CASSELAGVYEQYF.

In nucleotides, the CDR3 is TGTGCCAGCAGCCAAGGGGCCCGTGGGGCTTTCTTT. Its protein product is CASSQGARGAFF. The rearrangement joins TRBV3-1 (or the pseudogene TRBV3-2) to TRBJ1-1, with unresolved D. Germline loops: CDR1 LGHDT, CDR2 YNNKEL (reference sequence). V was pared by 1 base and J by 11 bases, with 11 bases between. The CDR3 has 12 amino acids.

The V call is TRBV5-1, the J call TRBJ1-5; 8 bases line up with TRBD1. Germline CDR1 reads SGHRS; CDR2 reads YFSETQ. CDR3 length: 15 residues. J lost 7 bases, V lost 2 bases, and 8 bases had no gene match. The CDR3 DNA is TGCGCCAGCAGCTTATGGGGACAGGCGGGCCAGCCCCAGCATTTT. Translating it yields CASSLWGQAGQPQHF.

As concerns this clone: Additional DNA sequences in this sample encode the identical CDR3. V and J are TRBV15 and TRBJ2-5, with 10 bases matching TRBD2. V lost 1 base to trimming and J lost 4 bases; unmatched junction nucleotides: 0. CDR1 is LNHNV and CDR2 is YYDKDF in the germline V gene (reference sequence). The length of the CDR3 is 14 residues. CDR3 sequence reads: CATSRVAGGETQYF. In DNA, the CDR3 is TGTGCCACCAGCAGAGTAGCGGGGGGAGAGACCCAGTACTTC.

Of note for this clone: The same CDR3 arises from other DNA sequences in this sample as well. The rearrangement joins TRBV4-1 to TRBJ2-7; TRBD2 matches 13 bases. The CDR3 loop spans 15 amino acids. V gave up 6 bases and J gave up 4 bases; unmatched junction bases: 6. The germline gives CDR1 MGHRA, CDR2 YSYEKL. CDR3 coding DNA: TGCGCCAGCAGTCAGGTGACTAGCGGGAGGTACGAGCAGTACTTC. This encodes CASSQVTSGRYEQYF.

The V call is TRBV6-1, the J call TRBJ2-2; 7 bases align to TRBD1. Germline lookup yields CDR1 MNHNS and CDR2 SASEGT. The CDR3 totals 16 residues. The ends lost 4 bases at V and 7 bases at J; junction bases unmatched: 12. The CDR3 region has the DNA TGTGCCAGCAGTGGGGTCGCGACAGGGAGAAGCGGGGAGCTGTTTTTT. It specifies CASSGVATGRSGELFF.

The chain recombines TRBV2 with TRBJ2-2; weak D call: TRBD2 (6 bases). This CDR3 spans 13 amino acids. Germline V gene lookup returns CDR1 SNHLY and CDR2 FYNNEI. V was pared by 4 bases and J by 6 bases, with 9 bases between. This chain's CDR3 is CASSGDFSGELFF. The CDR3 bases are TGTGCCAGCAGTGGGGACTTTTCCGGGGAGCTGTTTTTT.

The chain carries TRBV14 and TRBJ1-2, with TRBD1 as a possible D gene (6 bases). This CDR3 comprises 13 residues. The V gene's germline CDR1 is SGHDN and CDR2 FVKESK. V lost 5 bases to trimming and J lost 7 bases, with 14 bases between them. CDR3 region: CASSASGVVGYTF. CDR3 DNA: TGTGCCAGCAGCGCGTCAGGGGTGGTTGGCTACACCTTC.

The gene calls are TRBV5-1 and TRBJ2-2, with 7 bases identical to TRBD1. V was clipped by 4 bases and J by 5 bases; unmatched bases: 11. Germline assignment: CDR1 SGHRS and CDR2 YFSETQ. This CDR3 comprises 16 residues. The CDR3 DNA is TGCGCCAGCAGCCTATCCACAGGGGTGCGGACCGGGGAGCTGTTTTTT. It codes for CASSLSTGVRTGELFF.

The V call is TRBV21-1, the J call TRBJ2-3; the D call in the table, TRBD1, was not verified against the DNA. TRBV21-1 corresponds to a pseudogene. The CDR3 covers 14 residues. CDR3 loop: CASSTSGVTDTQYF. CDR3 sequence (DNA): TGTGCCAGCAGCACCTCAGGGGTCACAGATACGCAGTATTTT.

This clone was recorded only once. The V and J genes are TRBV4-1 and TRBJ2-1; 10 bases fit TRBD2. CDR1 and CDR2 from the germline V gene are MGHRA and YSYEKL. The CDR3 runs 14 residues. V lost 3 bases and J lost 10; bases outside the gene matches: 6. CDR3: CASSHRLAGLEQFF. The CDR3 DNA reads TGCGCCAGCAGCCACCGACTAGCGGGCTTAGAGCAGTTCTTC.

V and J are TRBV6-5 and TRBJ2-1; D call uncertain. Germline lookup yields CDR1 MNHEY and CDR2 SVGAGI. V gave up 7 bases and J gave up 6 bases, with 16 bases separating them. The CDR3 is made up of 14 amino acids. The CDR3 bases are TGTGCCAGCAAGCGAACTACCTCACTCAATGAGCAGTTCTTC. Protein: CASKRTTSLNEQFF.

V is TRBV3-1 (or the pseudogene TRBV3-2) and J is TRBJ1-2, with TRBD1 matching 9 bases. The germline V gene has CDR1 LGHDT and CDR2 YNNKEL (reference sequence). There are 14 residues in the CDR3. The junction had 7 bases not matched to a gene; V was cut back by 3 bases and J by 8 bases. The CDR3 loop reads CASSHLGDREGYTF. For the CDR3, the DNA is TGTGCCAGCAGCCACCTAGGGGACAGGGAAGGCTACACCTTC.

This clone has just a few counts. The V and J genes are TRBV2 and TRBJ1-5; no firm D call. The CDR3 consists of 13 residues. Per the germline V gene, CDR1 is SNHLY and CDR2 is FYNNEI. Trimming shortened V by 4 bases and J by 6 bases, and 10 bases separated the two germline ends. The CDR3: CASSGSRGQPQHF. In nucleotides, the CDR3 is TGTGCCAGCAGTGGGTCACGGGGTCAGCCCCAGCATTTT.